This T cell receptor (beta chain) was recorded in a study of blood T cell repertoires in COVID-19. As for the study in general: The United States, Italy and Spain provided the acute and convalescent COVID-19 samples. T cells, B-cell-depleted T cells, or PBMCs provided the cDNA or gDNA that served as material.

With 6 bases removed from V and 0 bases from J, the gap between germline ends came to 10 bases. From germline, CDR1 is SNHLY and CDR2 FYNNEI. This CDR3 contains 14 residues. This clone was seen only a few times. In the original analysis: Reference gene primer amplification in the assay estimated nucleated cell counts. Here immunoSEQ multiplex PCR was the method, and the copy in TCRdb shows in-frame clones only, minus some. V and J calls and clone size come straight from that table; D and trimming were deduced from the DNA. Counted here are about 330,000 clones, 65% to 90% occurring once; the ten biggest clones make up 10%.

The sample was PBMCs or T cells enriched from blood (not recorded which). The receptor's source is a woman between 18 and 29 years old who had recovered from COVID-19. V and J are TRBV2 and TRBJ2-3; a weak D match, TRBD2 (7 bases). CDR3 residues: CASSAGASTDTQYF. CDR3 in DNA: TGTGCCAGCAGCGCGGGGGCCAGCACAGATACGCAGTATTTT.